This T cell receptor (beta chain) originates from a study of shared clonotypes between healthy human individuals. At the level of the study: Each donor's CD8 memory used one plate, CD8 naive two, each CD4 subset three.

Libraries were prepared by immunoSEQ multiplex PCR; TCRdb keeps only in-frame clonotypes and omits some of them. This sample has about 2 million clones, with about 95% found just once. Germline V lookup: CDR1 MDHEN, CDR2 SYDVKM. This CDR3 has 17 amino acids. The V end lost 6 bases, the J end lost 7 bases, and 27 bases lay between the germline ends. The rearrangement links TRBV28 to TRBJ2-5; D could derive from TRBD1 or TRBD2 (5 bases each). The receptor was isolated from a man aged 18 to 29 in good health. Sequenced sample: naive CD4+ T cells sorted from blood. Subset of the sample: CD45RA+ positively selected. The CDR3 DNA sequence: TGTGCCAGCAGCTGGTCGAGTGGAACCCGAGGGGTGTGGACCCAGTACTTC. It codes for CASSWSSGTRGVWTQYF.